This T cell receptor beta chain originates from a study of blood T cell repertoires in COVID-19 (dated by TCRdb to between 2020 and 2021). With respect to the entire study: Samples covering the acute and convalescent phases of COVID-19 were provided by collaborators in the United States, Italy and Spain. Where available, HLA class I and class II types were obtained from metadata supplied by the sample provider rather than from assay-based typing. The samples were drawn from the first 160 participants of the ongoing ImmuneRACE study and from 1,200 or so subjects provided by 6 global collaborators. Subjects who had been exposed to COVID-19, were actively infected with it, or had recovered from it provided the deeply sampled blood TCRbeta repertoires that made up the dataset. Sample metadata almost always included a de-identified subject ID, COVID-19 status, age in years and sex. The prospective study material was composed of cDNA or gDNA derived from T cells, B-cell-depleted T cells, or PBMCs. A freely available public database, intended as a resource for researchers studying the immune response to SARS-CoV-2, is where the repertoires were released.

The germline V gene encodes CDR1 LNHDA and CDR2 SQIVND (reference sequence). From the cysteine up to the phenylalanine, the CDR3 has a length of 15 residues. Only CDR3 DNA is held: 45 bases, read in frame from base 1. The junction carries 12 bases between V and J, which are trimmed by 4 bases and 0 bases respectively. Points the paper makes about the study in general: The amount of clinical and demographic metadata varied by source and participant and was provided uncurated.

Collaborating institutions collected whole blood in K2EDTA tubes following their own protocols. For TCRbeta analysis, collaborators shipped samples in one of three forms: frozen whole blood, isolated PBMCs, or DNA extracted from either of those sample types. A word on this clone: Its antigen has not been determined. Within one base of it there is no much larger clone, and no base qualities were kept.

TCRbeta CDR3 regions were amplified from genomic DNA by means of the immunoSEQ Assay, a bias-controlled multiplex PCR. The authors' analysis ran thus. Within the assay, amplification of reference gene primers was used to estimate how many nucleated cells each sample contained. Sequence reads were collapsed and filtered to measure the absolute abundance of every unique TCRbeta CDR3 rearrangement. For each sample, productive Simpson clonality was calculated by taking the square root of Simpson's diversity index across productive rearrangements. TCRdb provides this immuneACCESS table in a form limited to in-frame rearrangements. Some clones are lacking; in checked studies, under half of them reflect an unresolved V gene, and why the rest are absent is not known. V and J calls and clone size are as listed in that table; D and trimming were resolved from the DNA. The sample contains some 370,000 clones, about 90% of them found a single time. The leading ten clones occupy around 7% of the sample.

The specimen sequenced was peripheral blood. This receptor was identified in a man younger than 35 with active or convalescent COVID-19. The V and J segments used are TRBV19 and TRBJ1-1, with TRBD1 as a weak D call on 5 bases. The bases read TGTGCCAGTAGTAAGGACAAGCGAATGAACACTGAAGCTTTCTTT. It specifies CASSKDKRMNTEAFF.